A single T cell receptor beta chain is shown here with its context. Its specificity is not known. These data originate in a study of T-cell reconstitution after alpha-beta-depleted transplantation in children. Whole-study findings and limits: Some patients' high day-60 TCRbeta diversity was traced to surviving recipient T cells and thymic progenitors. Alpha-beta T cells about two months after transplant reportedly derived from several hundred expanded graft clones.

Unique molecular identifiers were used to barcode this TCRbeta library. TCRdb independently ran MiXCR on the PCR reads; one entry per CDR3 protein. The data contain about 980,000 distinct CDR3 sequences, less than 30% of them singletons. Trimming cost V 4 bases and J 2 bases, with 9 bases left between them. The CDR3 runs to 14 residues. Here the sequenced sample was PBMCs, mostly from graft donor cells, taken 360 days after TCRalphabeta/CD19-depleted stem cell transplant. V is TRBV12-3 or TRBV12-4 and J is TRBJ1-5; TRBD1 is a possible D gene (5 bases). The TCR originated in a boy under two years old who had a stem cell transplant for SCID, so the T cells may come from the graft donor. This chain's CDR3 is CASSSTARNQPQHF. DNA for the CDR3: TGTGCCAGCAGTTCGACAGCCCGCAATCAGCCCCAGCATTTT.